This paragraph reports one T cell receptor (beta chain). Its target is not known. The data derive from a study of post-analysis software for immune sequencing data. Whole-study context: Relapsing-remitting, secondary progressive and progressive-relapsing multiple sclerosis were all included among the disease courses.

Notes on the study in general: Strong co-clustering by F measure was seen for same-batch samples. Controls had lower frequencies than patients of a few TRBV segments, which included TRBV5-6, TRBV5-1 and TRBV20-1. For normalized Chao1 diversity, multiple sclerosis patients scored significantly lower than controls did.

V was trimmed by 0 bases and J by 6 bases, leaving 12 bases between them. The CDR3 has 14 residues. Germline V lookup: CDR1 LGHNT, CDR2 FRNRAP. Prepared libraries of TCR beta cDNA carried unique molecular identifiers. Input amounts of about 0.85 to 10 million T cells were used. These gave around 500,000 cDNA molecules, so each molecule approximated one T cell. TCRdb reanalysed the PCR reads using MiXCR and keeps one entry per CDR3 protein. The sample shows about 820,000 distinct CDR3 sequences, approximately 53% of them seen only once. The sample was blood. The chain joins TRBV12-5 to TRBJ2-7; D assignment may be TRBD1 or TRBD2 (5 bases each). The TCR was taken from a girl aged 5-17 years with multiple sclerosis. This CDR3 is CASGLVHTGLEQYF. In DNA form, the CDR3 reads TGTGCTAGTGGTTTGGTACATACGGGGCTCGAGCAGTACTTC. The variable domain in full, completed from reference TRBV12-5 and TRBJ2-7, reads DARVTQTPRHKVTEMGQEVTMRCQPILGHNTVFWYRQTMMQGLELLAYFRNRAPLDDSGMPKDRFSAEMPDATLATLKIQPSEPRDSAVYFCASGLVHTGLEQYFGPGTRLTVT.